This TCR beta chain was captured by sequencing in a study of T cell changes during pregnancy in multiple sclerosis. Trimming cost V 2 bases and J 2 bases, with 13 bases left between them. This CDR3 spans 15 amino acids. CDR1 is SGHTA, CDR2 FQGNSA, per germline. The repertoire was sequenced with immunoSEQ multiplex PCR; TCRdb's copy has only in-frame clones and lacks some. The data show roughly 69,000 clones, around nine tenths seen once. The receptor was isolated from a female donor in good health, enrolled as a control in a pregnancy study. The sample in question was CD4+ T cells from peripheral blood mononuclear cells, obtained in the third trimester of pregnancy. This chain joins TRBV7-2 and TRBJ2-7; D is undetermined. The CDR3 DNA is TGTGCCAGCAGCTTACAAAGTAGTAGCACCTACGAGCAGTACTTC. Translating it yields CASSLQSSSTYEQYF.